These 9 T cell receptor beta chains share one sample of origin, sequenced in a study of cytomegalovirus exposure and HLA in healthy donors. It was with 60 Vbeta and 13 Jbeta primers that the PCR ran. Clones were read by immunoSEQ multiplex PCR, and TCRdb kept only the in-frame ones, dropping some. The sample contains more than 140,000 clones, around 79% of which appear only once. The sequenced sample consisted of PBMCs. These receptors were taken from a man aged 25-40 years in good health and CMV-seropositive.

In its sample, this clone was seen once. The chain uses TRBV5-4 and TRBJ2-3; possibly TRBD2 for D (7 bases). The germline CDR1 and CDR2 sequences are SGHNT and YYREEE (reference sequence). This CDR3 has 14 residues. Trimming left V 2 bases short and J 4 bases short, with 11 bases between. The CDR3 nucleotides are TGTGCCAGCAGCTTTAGGGGGGGCGCAGATACGCAGTATTTT. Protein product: CASSFRGGADTQYF.

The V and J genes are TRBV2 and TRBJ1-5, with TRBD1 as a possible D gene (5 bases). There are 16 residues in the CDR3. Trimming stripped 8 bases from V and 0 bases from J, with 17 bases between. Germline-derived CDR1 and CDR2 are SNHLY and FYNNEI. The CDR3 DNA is TGTGCCAGCTCGGTCAGGGCGTTTAGTAGCAATCAGCCCCAGCATTTT. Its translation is CASSVRAFSSNQPQHF.

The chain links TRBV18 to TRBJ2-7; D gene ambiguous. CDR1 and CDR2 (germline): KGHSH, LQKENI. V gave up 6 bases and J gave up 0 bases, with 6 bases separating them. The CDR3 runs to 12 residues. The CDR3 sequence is CASSPSSYEQYF. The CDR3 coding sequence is TGTGCCAGCTCCCCGAGCTCCTACGAGCAGTACTTC.

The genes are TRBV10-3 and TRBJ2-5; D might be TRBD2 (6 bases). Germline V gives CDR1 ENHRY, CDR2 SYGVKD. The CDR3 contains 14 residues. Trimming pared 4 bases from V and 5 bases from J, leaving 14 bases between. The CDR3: CAISATRSRETQYF. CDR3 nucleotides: TGTGCCATCAGTGCGACTAGATCCCGGGAGACCCAGTACTTC.

The CDR3 DNA sequence: TGTGCCAGCAGCAAGAGGGGAGGAGAGTATCAGCCCCAGCATTTT. As protein: CASSKRGGEYQPQHF. The genes are TRBV21-1 and TRBJ1-5. TRBV21-1 is a known pseudogene. The CDR3 sequence is 15 residues long.

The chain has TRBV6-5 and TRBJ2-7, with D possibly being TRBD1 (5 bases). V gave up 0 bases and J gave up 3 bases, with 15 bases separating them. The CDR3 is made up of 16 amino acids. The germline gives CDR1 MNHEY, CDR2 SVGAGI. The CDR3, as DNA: TGTGCCAGCAGTTACTCGATGGTCAAGGGGCGCTACGAGCAGTACTTC. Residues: CASSYSMVKGRYEQYF.

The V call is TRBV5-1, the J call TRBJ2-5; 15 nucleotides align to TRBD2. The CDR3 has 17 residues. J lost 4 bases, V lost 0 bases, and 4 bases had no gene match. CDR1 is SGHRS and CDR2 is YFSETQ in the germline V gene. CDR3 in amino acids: CASSLGGLAGGSETQYF. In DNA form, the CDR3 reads TGCGCCAGCAGCTTGGGGGGACTAGCGGGAGGATCAGAGACCCAGTACTTC. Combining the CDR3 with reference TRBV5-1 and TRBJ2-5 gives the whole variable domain KAGVTQTPRYLIKTRGQQVTLSCSPISGHRSVSWYQQTPGQGLQFLFEYFSETQRNKGNFPGRFSGRQFSNSRSEMNVSTLELGDSALYLCASSLGGLAGGSETQYFGPGTRLLVL.

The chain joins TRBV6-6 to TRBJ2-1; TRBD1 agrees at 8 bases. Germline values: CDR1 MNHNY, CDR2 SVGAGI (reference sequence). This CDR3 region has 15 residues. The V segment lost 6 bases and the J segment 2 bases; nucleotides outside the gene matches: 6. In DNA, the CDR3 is TGTGCCAGCAGAGAGACAGGGGTTACCTACAATGAGCAGTTCTTC. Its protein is CASRETGVTYNEQFF.

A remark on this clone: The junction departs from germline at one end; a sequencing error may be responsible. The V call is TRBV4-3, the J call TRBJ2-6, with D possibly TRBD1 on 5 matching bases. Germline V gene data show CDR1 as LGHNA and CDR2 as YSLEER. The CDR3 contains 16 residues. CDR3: CASSQEMSSGANGLTF. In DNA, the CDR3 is TGCGCCAGCAGCCAAGAGATGAGCTCTGGGGCCAACGGCCTGACTTTC.